The text below deals with one T cell receptor beta chain. Trimming took 5 bases from V and 0 from J, leaving 10 bases between them. The length of the CDR3 is 14 residues. Per germline, CDR1 LGHDT and CDR2 YNNKEL (reference sequence). With random hexamers, about 0.45 to 1 ug RNA was reverse transcribed. TCRdb processed the immunoSEQ multiplex PCR reads anew with MiXCR; each CDR3 protein has one entry. The data hold about 190,000 distinct CDR3 sequences, with approximately 94% observed a single time. This record comes from a study of CD8 T cells in Susac syndrome. For the study at large: Patients with Susac syndrome were therapy-naive, taking corticosteroids, with some also receiving intravenous immunoglobulin, or taking intravenous immunoglobulin alone at the time their blood was drawn.

Sequencing of TCR beta was performed on blood CD8+ and CD4+ T cells. The sequenced sample consisted of CD4+ T cells from PBMCs. V and J are TRBV3-1 and TRBJ2-5; no firm D call. The receptor was isolated from a human donor with Susac syndrome. The CDR3 DNA is TGTGCCAGCAGCGACGACGGGTACCAAGAGACCCAGTACTTC. It encodes CASSDDGYQETQYF.